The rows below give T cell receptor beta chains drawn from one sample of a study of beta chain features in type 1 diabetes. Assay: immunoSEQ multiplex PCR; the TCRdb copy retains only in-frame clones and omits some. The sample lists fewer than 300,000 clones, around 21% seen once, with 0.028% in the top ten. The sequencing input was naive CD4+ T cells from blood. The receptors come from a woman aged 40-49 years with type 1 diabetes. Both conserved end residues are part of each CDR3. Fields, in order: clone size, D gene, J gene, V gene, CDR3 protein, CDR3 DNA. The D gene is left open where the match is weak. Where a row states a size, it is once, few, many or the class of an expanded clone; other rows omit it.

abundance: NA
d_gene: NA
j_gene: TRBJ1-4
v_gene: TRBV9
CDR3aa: CASSAGHSATNEKLFF
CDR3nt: TGTGCCAGCAGCGCTGGACACTCCGCAACTAATGAAAAACTGTTTTTT

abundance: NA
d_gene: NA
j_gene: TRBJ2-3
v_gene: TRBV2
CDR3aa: CASSAGLDTQYF
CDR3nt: TGTGCCAGCAGTGCAGGACTAGATACGCAGTATTTT

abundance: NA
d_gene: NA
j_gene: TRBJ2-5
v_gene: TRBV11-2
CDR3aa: CASSDGTRGPETQYF
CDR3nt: TGTGCCAGCAGCGACGGGACTCGCGGCCCGGAGACCCAGTACTTC

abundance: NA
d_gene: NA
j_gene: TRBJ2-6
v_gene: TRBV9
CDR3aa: CASSAQGAGANVLTF
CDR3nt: TGTGCCAGCAGCGCCCAGGGCGCTGGGGCCAACGTCCTGACTTTC

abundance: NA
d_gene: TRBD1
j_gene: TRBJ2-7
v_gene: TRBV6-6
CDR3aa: CASRLDRESYEQYF
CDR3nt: TGTGCCAGCAGACTCGACAGGGAGTCCTACGAGCAGTACTTC

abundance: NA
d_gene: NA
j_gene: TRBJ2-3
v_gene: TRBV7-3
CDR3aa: CASSLLGAGEVDTQYF
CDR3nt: TGTGCCAGCAGCCTCTTGGGGGCGGGGGAGGTGGATACGCAGTATTTT

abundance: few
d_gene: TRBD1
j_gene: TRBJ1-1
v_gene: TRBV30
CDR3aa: CAWSEGARAFF
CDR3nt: TGTGCCTGGAGCGAGGGGGCGCGGGCTTTCTTT

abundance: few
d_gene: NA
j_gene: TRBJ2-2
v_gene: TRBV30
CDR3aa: CACSGTGELFF
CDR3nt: TGTGCCTGTTCGGGGACCGGGGAGCTGTTTTTT

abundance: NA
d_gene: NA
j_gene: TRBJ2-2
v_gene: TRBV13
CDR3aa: CASSLRREGAGELFF
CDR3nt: TGTGCCAGCAGCTTGAGGCGAGAAGGTGCCGGGGAGCTGTTTTTT

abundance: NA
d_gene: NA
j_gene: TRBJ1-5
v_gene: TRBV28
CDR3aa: CASSPLNNQPQHF
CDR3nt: TGTGCCAGCAGTCCTCTAAATAATCAGCCCCAGCATTTT

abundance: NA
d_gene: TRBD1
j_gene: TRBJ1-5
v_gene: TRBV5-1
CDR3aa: CASSPGQGGRSNQPQHF
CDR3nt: TGCGCCAGCAGCCCCGGACAGGGGGGAAGAAGCAATCAGCCCCAGCATTTT

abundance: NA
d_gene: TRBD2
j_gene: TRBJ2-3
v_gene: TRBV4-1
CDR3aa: CASSLLLAGGAQYF
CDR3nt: TGCGCCAGCAGCCTACTTCTAGCGGGAGGGGCGCAGTATTTT

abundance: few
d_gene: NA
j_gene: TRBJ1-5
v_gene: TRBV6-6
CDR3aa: CASPDRRDQPQHF
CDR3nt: TGTGCCAGCCCAGACAGGAGAGATCAGCCCCAGCATTTT

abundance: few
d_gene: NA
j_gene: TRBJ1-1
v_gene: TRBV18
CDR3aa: CASSPLEDTEAFF
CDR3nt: TGTGCCAGCTCACCCTTGGAGGACACTGAAGCTTTCTTT

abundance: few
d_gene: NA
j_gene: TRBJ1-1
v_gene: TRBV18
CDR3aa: CASSAGLSNTEAFF
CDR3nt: TGTGCCAGCTCAGCCGGACTGTCGAACACTGAAGCTTTCTTT

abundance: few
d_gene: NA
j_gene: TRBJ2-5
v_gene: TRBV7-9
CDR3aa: CASTSRVGLKGTQYF
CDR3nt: TGTGCCAGCACCTCTCGGGTGGGGCTTAAGGGGACCCAGTACTTC

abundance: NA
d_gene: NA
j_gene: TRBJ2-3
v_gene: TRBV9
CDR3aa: CASSVSGDPSTDTQYF
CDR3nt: TGTGCCAGCAGCGTGTCCGGGGATCCTAGCACAGATACGCAGTATTTT

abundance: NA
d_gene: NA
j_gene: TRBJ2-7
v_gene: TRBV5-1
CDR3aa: CASSLGQASYEQYF
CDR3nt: TGCGCCAGCAGCTTGGGACAGGCCTCCTACGAGCAGTACTTC

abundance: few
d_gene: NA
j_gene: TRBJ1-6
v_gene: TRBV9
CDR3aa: CASSVGPGYNSPLHF
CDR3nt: TGTGCCAGCAGCGTCGGCCCCGGGTATAATTCACCCCTCCACTTT

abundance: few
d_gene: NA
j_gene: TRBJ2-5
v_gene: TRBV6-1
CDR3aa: CASSEMYGTQYF
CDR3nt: TGTGCCAGCAGTGAAATGTACGGGACCCAGTACTTC

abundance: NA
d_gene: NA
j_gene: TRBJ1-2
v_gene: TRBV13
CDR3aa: CASSQDSHAGGYTF
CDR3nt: TGTGCCAGCAGCCAAGACAGTCACGCGGGGGGCTACACCTTC

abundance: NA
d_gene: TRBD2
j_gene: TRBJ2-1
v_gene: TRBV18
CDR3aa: CASSKRGVSYNEQFF
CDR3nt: TGTGCCAGCTCCAAGCGGGGGGTCTCCTACAATGAGCAGTTCTTC

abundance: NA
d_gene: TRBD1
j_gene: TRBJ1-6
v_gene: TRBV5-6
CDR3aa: CASSLELAGGDNSPLHF
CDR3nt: TGTGCCAGCAGCTTGGAGTTGGCAGGGGGCGATAATTCACCCCTCCACTTT

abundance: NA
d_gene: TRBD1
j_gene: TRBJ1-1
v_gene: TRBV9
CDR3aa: CASSPEQSGGTEAFF
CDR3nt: TGTGCCAGCAGCCCCGAGCAGTCAGGGGGCACTGAAGCTTTCTTT

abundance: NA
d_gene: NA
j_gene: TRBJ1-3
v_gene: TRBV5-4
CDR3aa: CASSLGSGVGNTIYF
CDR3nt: TGTGCCAGCAGCTTAGGGTCAGGGGTTGGAAACACCATATATTTT

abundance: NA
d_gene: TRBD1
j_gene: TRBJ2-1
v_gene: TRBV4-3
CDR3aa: CASSLTGSEQFF
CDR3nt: TGCGCCAGCAGCCTGACAGGGAGTGAGCAGTTCTTC

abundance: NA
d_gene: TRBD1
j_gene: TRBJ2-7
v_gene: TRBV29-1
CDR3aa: CSVIRTGESYEQYF
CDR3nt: TGCAGCGTGATTCGGACAGGGGAATCCTACGAGCAGTACTTC

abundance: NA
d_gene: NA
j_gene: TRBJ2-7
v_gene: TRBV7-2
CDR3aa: CASSYGGAAYEQYF
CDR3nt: TGTGCCAGCAGCTACGGGGGAGCGGCCTACGAGCAGTACTTC

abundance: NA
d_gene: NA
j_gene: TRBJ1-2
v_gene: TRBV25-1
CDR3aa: CASSEYGEYLGYTF
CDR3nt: TGTGCCAGCAGTGAATATGGAGAGTATCTTGGCTACACCTTC

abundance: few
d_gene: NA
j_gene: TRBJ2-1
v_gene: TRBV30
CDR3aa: CAWSGGTIRSYNEQFF
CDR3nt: TGTGCCTGGAGTGGCGGAACGATCCGCTCCTACAATGAGCAGTTCTTC

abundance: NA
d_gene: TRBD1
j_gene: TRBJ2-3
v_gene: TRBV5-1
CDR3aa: CASSFSPGTEMDTQYF
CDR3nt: TGCGCCAGCAGCTTTAGCCCCGGGACAGAAATGGATACGCAGTATTTT